This record looks at one TCR beta chain sequence and its context. The repertoire was sequenced with immunoSEQ multiplex PCR; TCRdb's copy has only in-frame clones and lacks some. This table has 400,000 to 450,000 clones, about 90% appearing once. Deletions cut 1 base from V and 2 bases from J, with 6 bases between. Germline assignment: CDR1 LNHNV and CDR2 YYDKDF (reference sequence). This CDR3 contains 14 residues. This sample stems from a study of blood T cell repertoires in COVID-19. Study-level information: T cells, B-cell-depleted T cells, or PBMCs supplied cDNA or gDNA.

The V gene is TRBV15, the J gene TRBJ1-5; D unresolved. The receptor's source is a man aged 18 to 29 with COVID-19, enrolled during active disease. Sequenced sample: peripheral blood. The DNA of the CDR3 is TGTGCCACCAGCAGAGGACGGGGCAATCAGCCCCAGCATTTT. It specifies CATSRGRGNQPQHF.